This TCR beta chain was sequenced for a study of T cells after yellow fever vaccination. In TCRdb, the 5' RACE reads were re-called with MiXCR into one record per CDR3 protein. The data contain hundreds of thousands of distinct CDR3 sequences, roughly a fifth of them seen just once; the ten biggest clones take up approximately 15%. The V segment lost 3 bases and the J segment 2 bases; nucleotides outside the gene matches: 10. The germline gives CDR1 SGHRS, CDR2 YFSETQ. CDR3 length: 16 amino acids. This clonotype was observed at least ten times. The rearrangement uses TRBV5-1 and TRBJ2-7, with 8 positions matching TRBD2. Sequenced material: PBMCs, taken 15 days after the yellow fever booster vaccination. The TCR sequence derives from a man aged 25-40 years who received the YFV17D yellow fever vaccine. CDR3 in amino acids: CASSSLLAGGTYEQYF. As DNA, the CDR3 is TGCGCCAGCAGCTCGCTTCTGGCGGGAGGTACCTACGAGCAGTACTTC.